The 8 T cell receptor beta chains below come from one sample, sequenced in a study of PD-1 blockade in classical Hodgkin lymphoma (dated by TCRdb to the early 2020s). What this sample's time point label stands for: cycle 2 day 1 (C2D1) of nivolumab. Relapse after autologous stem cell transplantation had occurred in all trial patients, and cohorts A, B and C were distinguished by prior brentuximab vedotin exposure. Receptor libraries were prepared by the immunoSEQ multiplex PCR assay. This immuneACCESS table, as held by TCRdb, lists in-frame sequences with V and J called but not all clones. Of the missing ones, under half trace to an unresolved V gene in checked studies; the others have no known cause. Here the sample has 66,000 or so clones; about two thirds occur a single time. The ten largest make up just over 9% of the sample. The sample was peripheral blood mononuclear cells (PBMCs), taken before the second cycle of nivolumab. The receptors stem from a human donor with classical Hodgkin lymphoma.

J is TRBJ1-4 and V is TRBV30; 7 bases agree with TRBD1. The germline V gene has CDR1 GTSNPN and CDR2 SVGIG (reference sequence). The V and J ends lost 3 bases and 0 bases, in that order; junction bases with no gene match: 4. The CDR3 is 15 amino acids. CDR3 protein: CAWSQGGTTNEKLFF. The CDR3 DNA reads TGTGCCTGGAGCCAGGGGGGGACAACTAATGAAAAACTGTTTTTT.

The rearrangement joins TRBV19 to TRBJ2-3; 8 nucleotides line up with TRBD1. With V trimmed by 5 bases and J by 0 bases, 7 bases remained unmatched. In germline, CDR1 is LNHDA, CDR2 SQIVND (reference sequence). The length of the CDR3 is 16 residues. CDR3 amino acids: CASSRSGQGSTDTQYF. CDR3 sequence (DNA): TGTGCCAGTAGTCGGTCAGGACAGGGCAGCACAGATACGCAGTATTTT.

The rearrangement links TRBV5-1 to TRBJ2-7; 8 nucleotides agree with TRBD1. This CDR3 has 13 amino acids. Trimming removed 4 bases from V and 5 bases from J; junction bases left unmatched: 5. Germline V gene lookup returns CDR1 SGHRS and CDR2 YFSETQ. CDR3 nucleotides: TGCGCCAGCAGCCGGACAGGGTCTAACGAGCAGTACTTC. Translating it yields CASSRTGSNEQYF.

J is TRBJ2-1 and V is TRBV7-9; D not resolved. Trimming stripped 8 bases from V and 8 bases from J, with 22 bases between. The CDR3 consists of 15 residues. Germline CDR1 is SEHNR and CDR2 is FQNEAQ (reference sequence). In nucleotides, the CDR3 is TGTGCCAGCCGCCATGTCCTAGGCTTTACGGATGAGCAGTTCTTC. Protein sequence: CASRHVLGFTDEQFF.

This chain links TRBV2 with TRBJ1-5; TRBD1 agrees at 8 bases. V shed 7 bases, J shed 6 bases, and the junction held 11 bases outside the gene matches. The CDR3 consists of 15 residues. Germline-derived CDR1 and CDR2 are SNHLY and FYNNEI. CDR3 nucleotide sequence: TGTGCCAGCACTAAGGCCGGACAGGGTGGTCAGCCCCAGCATTTT. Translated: CASTKAGQGGQPQHF.

CDR3 sequence: CASSPRGAGPSLQGYTF. CDR3 bases: TGTGCCAGCAGCCCCAGAGGGGCAGGGCCCTCCCTGCAGGGCTACACCTTC. This sequence joins TRBV9 and TRBJ1-2; D is possibly TRBD1 (5 bases). The V end was cut by 4 bases, the J end by 8 bases, with 27 bases between. The V gene's germline CDR1 is SGDLS and CDR2 YYNGEE. This CDR3 has 17 amino acids.

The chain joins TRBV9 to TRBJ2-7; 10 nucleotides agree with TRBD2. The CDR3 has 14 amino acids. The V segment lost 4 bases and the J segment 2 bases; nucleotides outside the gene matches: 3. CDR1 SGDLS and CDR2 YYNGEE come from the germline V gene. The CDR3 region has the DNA TGTGCCAGCAGCTCTAGCGGGAGCACCTACGAGCAGTACTTC. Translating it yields CASSSSGSTYEQYF.

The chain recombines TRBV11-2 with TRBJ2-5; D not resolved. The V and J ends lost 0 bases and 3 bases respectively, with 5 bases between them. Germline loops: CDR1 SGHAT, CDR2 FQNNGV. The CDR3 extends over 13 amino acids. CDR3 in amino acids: CASSLDPEETQYF. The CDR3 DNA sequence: TGTGCCAGCAGCTTAGATCCAGAAGAGACCCAGTACTTC.